This T cell receptor (beta chain) was identified in a study of naive and memory T cell subsets. Study conclusions and caveats: From naive to CM, EM and EMRA, diversity decreased and Gini increased. Especially in CD8 cells, naive repertoires contained a few larger clonotypes, possibly CD45RA-re-expressing memory cells.

The beta constant-region primer was an equimolar mix of two oligonucleotides covering TRBC1 and TRBC2. Four rounds of PCR amplified the ligated cDNA using nested alpha and beta constant-region primers plus SP2. TCRdb independently ran MiXCR on the UMI-ligation and nested PCR reads; one entry per CDR3 protein. The sample shows 150,000 or so distinct CDR3 sequences, 22% of them seen only once. This clonotype was counted many times. Its specificity is not known. From the second PCR step, alpha and beta chains were amplified apart. CD4 T cells were positively selected, then CD8 T cells from the CD4-negative fraction. The CDR3 contains 17 residues. Losses at the gene ends were 6 bases for V and 3 bases for J; bases not matched to a gene: 13. The V gene's germline CDR1 is DFQATT and CDR2 SNEGSKA (reference sequence).

This clonotype was obtained from a human donor in good health. The sequenced sample consisted of naive CD4+ T cells from blood. The genes are TRBV20-1 and TRBJ2-3; 12 bases align to TRBD2. The DNA of the CDR3 is TGCAGTGCCAGGGCTAGCGGGAGGGCCAGGGTGACAGATACGCAGTATTTT. This encodes CSARASGRARVTDTQYF.